This passage covers 10 T cell receptor beta chains from one sample sequenced in a study of T cell changes during pregnancy in multiple sclerosis. TCRdb's table, derived via immunoSEQ multiplex PCR, lists solely in-frame clones and lacks some. The data show 30,000 or so clones, roughly 89% seen once. This specimen was CD8+ T cells from peripheral blood mononuclear cells, taken in the second trimester of pregnancy. These receptors were collected from a female donor with multiple sclerosis, enrolled in a pregnancy study.

V usage is TRBV27 and J usage is TRBJ1-2; maybe TRBD1 (6 bases). The germline CDR1 and CDR2 sequences are MNHEY and SMNVEV (reference sequence). The ends were cut back, 4 bases at V and 5 bases at J, with 11 bases in the middle. The length of the CDR3 is 13 residues. The CDR3 region has the DNA TGTGCCAGCAGTTCCCCCACAGGGTATGGCTACACCTTC. Translated: CASSSPTGYGYTF.

This rearrangement joins TRBV7-9 to TRBJ2-5, with a tentative D call TRBD1 (5 bases). CDR1 is SEHNR and CDR2 is FQNEAQ in the germline V gene (reference sequence). The CDR3 extends over 14 amino acids. Trimming took 6 bases from V and 5 from J, leaving 16 bases between them. DNA for the CDR3: TGTGCCAGCAGTTCCAAGGGGTGGTGGGAGACCCAGTACTTC. Protein sequence: CASSSKGWWETQYF.

The gene calls are TRBV10-3 and TRBJ1-1; 8 bases line up with TRBD1. V gave up 0 bases and J gave up 6 bases; unmatched junction bases: 6. There are 15 residues in the CDR3. CDR1 and CDR2 (germline): ENHRY, SYGVKD. The CDR3 reads CAISESNRGSPEAFF. In DNA form, the CDR3 reads TGTGCCATCAGTGAGTCGAACAGGGGGTCCCCTGAAGCTTTCTTT.

V gene TRBV15 combines with J gene TRBJ1-1, with TRBD1 identical over 9 bases. The V segment lost 7 bases and the J segment 7 bases; nucleotides outside the gene matches: 10. Germline V CDR1 and CDR2: LNHNV, YYDKDF (reference sequence). CDR3 length: 14 residues. The CDR3 loop is CATTPGTGRVEAFF. DNA of the CDR3: TGTGCCACCACCCCAGGGACAGGGAGGGTTGAAGCTTTCTTT.

The chain carries TRBV11-2 and TRBJ2-1; the D is unclear. CDR1 SGHAT and CDR2 FQNNGV come from the germline V gene. This CDR3 region has 16 residues. V lost 2 bases and J 0 bases, leaving 11 bases between the germline ends. CDR3 bases: TGTGCCAGCAGCTTATACCCCCCCAGCTCCTACAATGAGCAGTTCTTC. Translated: CASSLYPPSSYNEQFF.

This chain connects TRBV5-6 to TRBJ1-2; a possible D gene is TRBD1 (6 bases). The CDR3 is 15 amino acids. Trimming left V 1 base short and J 4 bases short, with 14 bases between. The germline V gene has CDR1 SGHDT and CDR2 YYEEEE. This chain's CDR3 is CASSLRGGRRYGYTF. DNA for the CDR3: TGTGCCAGCAGCTTGAGGGGGGGACGGCGCTATGGCTACACCTTC. The full variable domain, rest sourced from reference TRBV5-6 and TRBJ1-2, is DAGVTQSPTHLIKTRGQQVTLRCSPKSGHDTVSWYQQALGQGPQFIFQYYEEEERQRGNFPDRFSGHQFPNYSSELNVNALLLGDSALYLCASSLRGGRRYGYTFGSGTRLTVV.

This clone appeared a few times. V and J are TRBV15 and TRBJ2-1; 9 nucleotides agree with TRBD2. Germline CDR1 is LNHNV and CDR2 is YYDKDF (reference sequence). The junction had 13 bases not matched to a gene; V was cut back by 5 bases and J by 8 bases. This CDR3 has 16 residues. The DNA of the CDR3 is TGTGCCACCAGCGTTGCTTTAGCGGGAGTAGGAGATGAGCAGTTCTTC. Translation: CATSVALAGVGDEQFF.

This clone turned up a few times. Other DNA sequences within the sample encode an identical CDR3. CDR3 sequence reads: CASSITRNTEAFF. The CDR3 DNA reads as TGTGCCAGTAGTATAACGAGGAACACTGAAGCTTTCTTT. The V call is TRBV19, the J call TRBJ1-1; no clear D gene. V gave up 2 bases and J gave up 1 base, with 5 bases separating them. CDR1 is LNHDA and CDR2 is SQIVND in the germline V gene (reference sequence). The CDR3 has 13 residues.

This chain joins TRBV5-1 and TRBJ1-1; 10 bases match TRBD1. This CDR3 is 16 amino acids long. Germline V gene lookup returns CDR1 SGHRS and CDR2 YFSETQ. The ends lost 6 bases at V and 5 bases at J; junction bases unmatched: 13. In nucleotides, the CDR3 is TGCGCCAGCACCCCTAGGGACAGGGGAATTGGGACTGAAGCTTTCTTT. Translated: CASTPRDRGIGTEAFF.

The chain combines TRBV5-8 with TRBJ1-5; D unresolved. The CDR3 is 12 amino acids. Germline CDR1 SGHTS, CDR2 YDEGEE. Trimming shortened V by 4 bases and J by 6 bases, and 8 bases separated the two germline ends. The CDR3 DNA reads as TGTGCCAGCAGCCCCGGGAGTCAGCCCCAGCATTTT. Amino acid sequence: CASSPGSQPQHF.